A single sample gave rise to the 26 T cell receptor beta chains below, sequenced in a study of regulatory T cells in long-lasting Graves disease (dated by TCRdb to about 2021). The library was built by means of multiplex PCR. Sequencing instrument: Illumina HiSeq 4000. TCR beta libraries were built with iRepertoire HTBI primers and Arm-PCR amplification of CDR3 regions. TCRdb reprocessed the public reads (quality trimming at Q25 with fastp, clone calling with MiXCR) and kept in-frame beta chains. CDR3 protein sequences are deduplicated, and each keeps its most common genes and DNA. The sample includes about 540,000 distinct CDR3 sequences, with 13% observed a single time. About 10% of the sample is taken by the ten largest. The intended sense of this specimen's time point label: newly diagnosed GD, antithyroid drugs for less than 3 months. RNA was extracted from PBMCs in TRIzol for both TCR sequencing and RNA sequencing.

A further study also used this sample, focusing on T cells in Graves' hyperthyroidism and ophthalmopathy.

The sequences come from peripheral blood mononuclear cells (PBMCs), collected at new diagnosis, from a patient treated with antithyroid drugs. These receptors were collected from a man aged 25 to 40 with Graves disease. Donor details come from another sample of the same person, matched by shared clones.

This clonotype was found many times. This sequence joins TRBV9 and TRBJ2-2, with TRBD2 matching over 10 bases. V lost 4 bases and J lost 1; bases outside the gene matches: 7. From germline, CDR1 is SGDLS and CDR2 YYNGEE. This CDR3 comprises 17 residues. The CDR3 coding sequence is TGTGCCAGCAGCACTAGTTTAGCGGGAGGGAACACCGGGGAGCTGTTTTTT. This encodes CASSTSLAGGNTGELFF.

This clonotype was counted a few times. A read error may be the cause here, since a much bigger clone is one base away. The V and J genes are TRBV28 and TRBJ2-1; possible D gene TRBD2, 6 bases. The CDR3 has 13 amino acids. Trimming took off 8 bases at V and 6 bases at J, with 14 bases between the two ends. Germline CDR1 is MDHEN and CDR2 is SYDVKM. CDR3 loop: CASAGKLGNEQFF. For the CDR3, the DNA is TGTGCCAGCGCGGGGAAACTCGGCAATGAGCAGTTCTTC.

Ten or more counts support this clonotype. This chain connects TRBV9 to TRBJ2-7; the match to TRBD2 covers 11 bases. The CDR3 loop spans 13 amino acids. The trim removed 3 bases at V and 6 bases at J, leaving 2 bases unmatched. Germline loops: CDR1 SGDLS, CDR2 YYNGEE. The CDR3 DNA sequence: TGTGCCAGCAGCGCTAGCGGGAGGTCCGAGCAGTACTTC. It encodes CASSASGRSEQYF.

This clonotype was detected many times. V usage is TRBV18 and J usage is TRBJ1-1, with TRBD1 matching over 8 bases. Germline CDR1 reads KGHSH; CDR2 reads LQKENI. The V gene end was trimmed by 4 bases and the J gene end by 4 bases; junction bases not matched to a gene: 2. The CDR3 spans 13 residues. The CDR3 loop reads CASSRGQATEAFF. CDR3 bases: TGTGCCAGCTCACGGGGACAGGCCACTGAAGCTTTCTTT.

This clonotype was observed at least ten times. The CDR3 spells CSASPGEGIQYF. In nucleotides, the CDR3 is TGCAGTGCTAGTCCGGGAGAGGGCATTCAGTACTTC. The V gene is TRBV20-1, the J gene TRBJ2-4; a possible D gene is TRBD2 (6 bases). The V end lost 3 bases, the J end lost 9 bases, and 12 bases lay between the germline ends. The CDR3 covers 12 residues. Germline V gene sequence: CDR1 DFQATT, CDR2 SNEGSKA (reference sequence).

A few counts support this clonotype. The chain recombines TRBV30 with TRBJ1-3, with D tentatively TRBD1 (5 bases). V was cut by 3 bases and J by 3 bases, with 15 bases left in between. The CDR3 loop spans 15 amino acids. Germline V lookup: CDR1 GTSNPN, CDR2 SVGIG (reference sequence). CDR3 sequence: CAWSGPKGLGNTIYF. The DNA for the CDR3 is TGTGCCTGGAGCGGACCGAAGGGGCTTGGAAACACCATATATTTT.

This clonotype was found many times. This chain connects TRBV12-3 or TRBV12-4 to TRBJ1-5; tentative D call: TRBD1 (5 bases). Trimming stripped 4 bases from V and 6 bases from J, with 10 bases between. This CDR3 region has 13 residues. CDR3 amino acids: CASSSLRGQPQHF. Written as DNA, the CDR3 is TGTGCCAGCAGTTCTCTGAGGGGTCAGCCCCAGCATTTT.

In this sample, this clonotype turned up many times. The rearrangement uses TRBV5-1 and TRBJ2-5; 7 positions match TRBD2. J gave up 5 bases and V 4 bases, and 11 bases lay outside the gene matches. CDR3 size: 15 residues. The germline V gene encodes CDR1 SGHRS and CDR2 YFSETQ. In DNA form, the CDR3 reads TGCGCCAGCAGCCTCAAGTTAGCGGGCGGGGAGACCCAGTACTTC. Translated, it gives CASSLKLAGGETQYF.

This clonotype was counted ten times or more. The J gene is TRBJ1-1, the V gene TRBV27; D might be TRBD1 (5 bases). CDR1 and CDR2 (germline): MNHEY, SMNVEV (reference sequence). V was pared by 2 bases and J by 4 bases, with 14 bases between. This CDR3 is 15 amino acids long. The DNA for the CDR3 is TGTGCCAGCAGTTTACCCGGGACGCTGGGCACTGAAGCTTTCTTT. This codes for CASSLPGTLGTEAFF.

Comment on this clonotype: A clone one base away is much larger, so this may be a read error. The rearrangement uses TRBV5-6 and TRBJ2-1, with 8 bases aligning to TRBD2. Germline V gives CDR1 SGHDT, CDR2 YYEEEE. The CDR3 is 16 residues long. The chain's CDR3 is CAGSLREGLWYNEQFF. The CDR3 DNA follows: TGTGCCGGCAGCTTACGGGAGGGCCTGTGGTACAATGAGCAGTTCTTC.

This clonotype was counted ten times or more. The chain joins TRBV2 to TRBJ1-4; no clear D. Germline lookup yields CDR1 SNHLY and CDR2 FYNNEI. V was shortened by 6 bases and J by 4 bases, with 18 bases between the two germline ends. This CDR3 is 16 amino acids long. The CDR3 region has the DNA TGTGCCAGCAGGGATGACAAATGGGCGTATAATGAAAAACTGTTTTTT. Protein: CASRDDKWAYNEKLFF.

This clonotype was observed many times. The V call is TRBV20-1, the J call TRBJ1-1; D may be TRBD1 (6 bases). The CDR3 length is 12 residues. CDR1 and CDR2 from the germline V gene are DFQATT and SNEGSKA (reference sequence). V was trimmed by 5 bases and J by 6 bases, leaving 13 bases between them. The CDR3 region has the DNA TGCAGTGCTCAGGGGAGGGCCGCTGAAGCTTTCTTT. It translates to CSAQGRAAEAFF.

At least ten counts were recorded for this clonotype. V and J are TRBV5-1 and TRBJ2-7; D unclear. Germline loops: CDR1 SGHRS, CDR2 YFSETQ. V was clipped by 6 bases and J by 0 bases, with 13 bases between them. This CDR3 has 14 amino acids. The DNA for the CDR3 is TGCGCCAGCAAACGGACCCTAACCTCCTACGAGCAGTACTTC. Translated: CASKRTLTSYEQYF.

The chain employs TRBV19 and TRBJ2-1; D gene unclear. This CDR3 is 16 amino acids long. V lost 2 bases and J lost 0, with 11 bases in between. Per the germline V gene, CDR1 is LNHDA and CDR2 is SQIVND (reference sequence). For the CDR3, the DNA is TGTGCCAGTAGTATAAGTAGCTCGATCTCCTACAATGAGCAGTTCTTC. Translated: CASSISSSISYNEQFF.

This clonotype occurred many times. This CDR3 reads CAWSVGPEAFF. CDR3 in DNA: TGTGCCTGGAGTGTAGGCCCTGAAGCTTTCTTT. The chain is built from TRBV30 and TRBJ1-1, with D unresolved. CDR3 length: 11 residues. Germline V lookup: CDR1 GTSNPN, CDR2 SVGIG (reference sequence). Trimming pared 0 bases from V and 6 bases from J, leaving 5 bases between.

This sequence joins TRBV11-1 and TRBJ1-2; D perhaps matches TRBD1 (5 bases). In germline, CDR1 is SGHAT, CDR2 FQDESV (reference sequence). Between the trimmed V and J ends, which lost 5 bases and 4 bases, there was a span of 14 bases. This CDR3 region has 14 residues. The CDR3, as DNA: TGTGCCAGCAGCGGGGACCGCCCGCCCTATGGCTACACCTTC. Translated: CASSGDRPPYGYTF.

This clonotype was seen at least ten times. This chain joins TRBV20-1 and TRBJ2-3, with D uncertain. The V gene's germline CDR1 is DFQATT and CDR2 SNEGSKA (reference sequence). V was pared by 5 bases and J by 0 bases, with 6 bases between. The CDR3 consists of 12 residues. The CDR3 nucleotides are TGCAGTGCTCTCCATAGCACAGATACGCAGTATTTT. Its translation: CSALHSTDTQYF.

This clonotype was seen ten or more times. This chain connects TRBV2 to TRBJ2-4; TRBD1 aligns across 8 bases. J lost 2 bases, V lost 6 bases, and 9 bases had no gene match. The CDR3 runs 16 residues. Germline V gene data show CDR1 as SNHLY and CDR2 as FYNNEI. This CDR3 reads CASRARQGSSKNIQYF. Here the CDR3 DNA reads TGTGCCAGCAGGGCTCGACAGGGGAGTTCCAAAAACATTCAGTACTTC. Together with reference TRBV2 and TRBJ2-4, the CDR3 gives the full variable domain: EPEVTQTPSHQVTQMGQEVILRCVPISNHLYFYWYRQILGQKVEFLVSFYNNEISEKSEIFDDQFSVERPDGSNFTLKIRSTKLEDSAMYFCASRARQGSSKNIQYFGAGTRLSVL.

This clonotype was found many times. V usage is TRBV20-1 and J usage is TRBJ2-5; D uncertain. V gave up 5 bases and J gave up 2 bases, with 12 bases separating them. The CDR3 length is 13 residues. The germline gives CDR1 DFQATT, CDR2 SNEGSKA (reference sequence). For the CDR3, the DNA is TGCAGTGCTGGGCCATGGGGTCAAGAGACCCAGTACTTC. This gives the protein CSAGPWGQETQYF.

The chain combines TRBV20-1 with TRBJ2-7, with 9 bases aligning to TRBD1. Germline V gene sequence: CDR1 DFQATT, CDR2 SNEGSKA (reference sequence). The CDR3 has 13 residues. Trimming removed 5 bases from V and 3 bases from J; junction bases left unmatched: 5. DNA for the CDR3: TGCAGTGCTTCGACAGGGGGTCACTACGAGCAGTACTTC. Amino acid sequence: CSASTGGHYEQYF.

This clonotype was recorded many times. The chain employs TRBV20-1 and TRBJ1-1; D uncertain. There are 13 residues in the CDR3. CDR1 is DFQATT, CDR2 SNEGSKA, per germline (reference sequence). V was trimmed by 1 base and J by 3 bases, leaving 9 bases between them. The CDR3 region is CSARVTGYTEAFF. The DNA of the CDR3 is TGCAGTGCTAGAGTAACCGGGTACACTGAAGCTTTCTTT.

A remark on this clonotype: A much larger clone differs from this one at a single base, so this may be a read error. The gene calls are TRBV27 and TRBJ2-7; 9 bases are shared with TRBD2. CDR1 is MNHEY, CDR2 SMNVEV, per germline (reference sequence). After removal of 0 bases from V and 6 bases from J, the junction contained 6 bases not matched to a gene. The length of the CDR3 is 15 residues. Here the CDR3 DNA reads TGTGCCAGCAGTTTATCGTGGGGACTAGCTTGCGAGCAGTACTTC. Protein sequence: CASSLSWGLACEQYF.

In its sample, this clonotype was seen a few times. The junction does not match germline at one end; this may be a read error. Here the CDR3 reads CASSLAGQRQETQYF. The CDR3 DNA sequence: TGTGCTAGCAGCTTAGCGGGACAGCGCCAAGAGACCCAGTACTTC. This chain uses TRBV7-7 with TRBJ2-5, with D possibly TRBD2 on 8 matching bases. The length of the CDR3 is 15 residues. Germline CDR1 and CDR2: SSHAT and FNYEAQ (reference sequence).

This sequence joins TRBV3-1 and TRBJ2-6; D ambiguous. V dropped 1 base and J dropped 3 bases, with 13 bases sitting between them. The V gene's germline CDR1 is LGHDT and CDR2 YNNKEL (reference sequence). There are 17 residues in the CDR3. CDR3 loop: CASSQGNSFFGANVLTF. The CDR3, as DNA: TGTGCCAGCAGCCAAGGGAACAGTTTTTTTGGGGCCAACGTCCTGACTTTC.

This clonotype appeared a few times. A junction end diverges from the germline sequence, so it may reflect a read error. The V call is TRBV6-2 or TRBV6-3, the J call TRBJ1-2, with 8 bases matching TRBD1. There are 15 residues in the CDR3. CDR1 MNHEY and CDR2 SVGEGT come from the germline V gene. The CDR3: CASSATGGSNYGCTF. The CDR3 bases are TGTGCCAGCAGTGCTACAGGGGGTTCTAACTATGGCTGCACCTTC.

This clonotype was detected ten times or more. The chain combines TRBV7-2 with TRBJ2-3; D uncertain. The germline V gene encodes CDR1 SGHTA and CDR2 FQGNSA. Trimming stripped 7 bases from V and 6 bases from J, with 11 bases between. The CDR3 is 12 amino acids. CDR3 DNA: TGTGCCAGCACACCTGCTCCCGATACGCAGTATTTT. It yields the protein CASTPAPDTQYF.